The following is a T cell receptor (beta chain) sequence with its context. This CDR3 comprises 12 residues. V dropped 1 base and J dropped 5 bases, with 6 bases sitting between them. Per the germline V gene, CDR1 is SGHKS and CDR2 is YYEKEE (reference sequence). This record belongs to a study of blood T cell repertoires in COVID-19. Clones were sequenced by immunoSEQ multiplex PCR, and TCRdb holds only the in-frame ones, with some missing. The sample shows around 210,000 clones, about 89% of them seen only once. This TCR came from a woman aged 18-29 years who had recovered from COVID-19. Sequenced input: PBMCs or T cells enriched from blood (not recorded which). The chain couples TRBV5-5 to TRBJ2-5, with D unresolved. The CDR3 here is CASSLRFETQYF. CDR3 DNA sequence: TGTGCCAGCAGCTTGCGTTTCGAGACCCAGTACTTC.